This is a list of T cell receptor beta chains from one sample in a study of shared clonotypes between healthy human individuals. Generated by immunoSEQ multiplex PCR, the TCRdb table keeps only in-frame clones and is missing some. Among nearly 2 million clones listed, less than 95% were seen once. Sequenced sample: naive CD8+ T cells sorted from blood. These TCRs come from a man younger than 35 in good health. CDR3s include the opening cysteine and the closing phenylalanine or tryptophan. The order of the fields is J gene, clone size, V gene, D gene, CDR3 DNA, CDR3 protein. A D gene is named only where the DNA matches it firmly. The size entry is marked missing in some rows and otherwise reads once, few, many or a size class.

>TRBJ2-1|NA|TRBV4-3|TRBD1
TGCGCCAGCAGCCCCGGGACAGGACCCTACAATGAGCAGTTCTTC
CASSPGTGPYNEQFF
>TRBJ2-7|once|TRBV4-1|TRBD2
TGCGCCAGCAGCCTTACACTAGCGGAGACCTACGAGCAGTACTTC
CASSLTLAETYEQYF
>TRBJ1-1|NA|TRBV4-1|NA
TGCGCCAGCAGCCAGGTGCAGCAGGGAACTGAAGCTTTCTTT
CASSQVQQGTEAFF
>TRBJ1-2|NA|TRBV5-1|NA
TGCGCCAGCAGCTTGGATACAGGGAGTGGCTATGGCTACACCTTC
CASSLDTGSGYGYTF
>TRBJ1-1|NA|TRBV29-1|NA
TGCAGCGTTAGCGGGGGCAGTATGAACACTGAAGCTTTCTTT
CSVSGGSMNTEAFF
>TRBJ1-5|NA|TRBV16|NA
TGTGCCAGCAGCGAGGCTAGCAATCAGCCCCAGCATTTT
CASSEASNQPQHF
>TRBJ2-7|NA|TRBV15|NA
TGTGCCACCAGCTTTGACGGAGGGTCCTACGAGCAGTACTTC
CATSFDGGSYEQYF
>TRBJ1-2|NA|TRBV5-5|NA
TGTGCCAGCAGCTTGGACTTGGGGGGAATTGGATATGGCTACACCTTC
CASSLDLGGIGYGYTF
>TRBJ2-3|NA|TRBV13|NA
TGTGCCAGCGAGGCGGGATCTACCACAGATACGCAGTATTTT
CASEAGSTTDTQYF
>TRBJ2-3|once|TRBV5-5|NA
TGTGCCAGCACCCCGTCTATAAGCACAGATACGCAGTATTTT
CASTPSISTDTQYF
>TRBJ2-7|NA|TRBV28|NA
TGTGCCAGCAGTTTACGTGTGGCCTTCTACGAGCAGTACTTC
CASSLRVAFYEQYF
>TRBJ2-7|NA|TRBV4-1|TRBD1
TGCGCCAGCAGCCAAGACCCTCCGTCCGGGACAGGGGATCACGAGCAGTACTTC
CASSQDPPSGTGDHEQYF
>TRBJ2-1|NA|TRBV9|TRBD2
TGTGCCAGCAGCCCTAGCGGTGGTTTGAATGAGCAGTTCTTC
CASSPSGGLNEQFF
>TRBJ1-6|once|TRBV13|NA
TGTGCCAGCAGCCACCGGTGGGACTCCTATAATTCACCCCTCCACTTT
CASSHRWDSYNSPLHF
>TRBJ2-7|NA|TRBV27|TRBD2
TGTGCCAGCAGTGAACTAGCGGGGGCGGGGGAGCAGTACTTC
CASSELAGAGEQYF
>TRBJ2-3|NA|TRBV2|NA
TGTGCCAGCAGTGAAGGCTTTTCTAGCACAGATACGCAGTATTTT
CASSEGFSSTDTQYF
>TRBJ2-3|once|TRBV13|NA
TGTGCCAGCAGCTCCTCTACTGGCGCATACACAGATACGCAGTATTTT
CASSSSTGAYTDTQYF
>TRBJ2-1|NA|TRBV25-1|TRBD2
TGTGCCAGCCGTGCTTCACCGGGACTAGGATTAGGGGAGCAGTTCTTC
CASRASPGLGLGEQFF
>TRBJ2-5|NA|TRBV9|NA
TGTGCCAGCAGCCTTGGGAGAGAAGAGACCCAGTACTTC
CASSLGREETQYF
>TRBJ1-2|NA|TRBV14|NA
TGTGCCAGCAGCCAAGATAGGATCCAGATTGCTGCTCGGTCTGGCTACACCTTC
CASSQDRIQIAARSGYTF
>TRBJ1-1|NA|TRBV15|TRBD1
TGTGCCACCAGCCAAGGACAGGGGTTGATGAACACTGAAGCTTTCTTT
CATSQGQGLMNTEAFF
>TRBJ2-2|NA|TRBV5-6|TRBD1
TGTGCCAGCAGCTTGGCGGACAGGGGGCCCTCCGGGGAGCTGTTTTTT
CASSLADRGPSGELFF
>TRBJ2-5|once|TRBV5-1|TRBD2
TGCGCCAGCAGCTGGGGACTAGCGGGGGCTGGGGAGACCCAGTACTTC
CASSWGLAGAGETQYF
>TRBJ2-7|NA|TRBV6-5|TRBD1
TGTGCCAGCAGTCTGACAGGGAGCTCCTACGAGCAGTACTTC
CASSLTGSSYEQYF
>TRBJ2-5|NA|TRBV5-6|TRBD2
TGTGCCAGCAGCCCCGGGACTAGCGGCCAAGAGACCCAGTACTTC
CASSPGTSGQETQYF
>TRBJ2-5|NA|TRBV5-6|NA
TGTGCCAGCAGCTTGGACCGTCTGGAGGAGACCCAGTACTTC
CASSLDRLEETQYF
>TRBJ2-3|NA|TRBV7-9|NA
TGTGCCAGCAGCCCCCGCACAGATACGCAGTATTTT
CASSPRTDTQYF
>TRBJ2-3|NA|TRBV18|TRBD2
TGTGCCAGCTCATCCCGGACTAGCAGGGGCACAGATACGCAGTATTTT
CASSSRTSRGTDTQYF
>TRBJ2-1|NA|TRBV2|NA
TGTGCCAGCAGTGAAGTGATTAGCGACTACAATGAGCAGTTCTTC
CASSEVISDYNEQFF
>TRBJ2-3|NA|TRBV19|NA
TGTGCCAGTAGTCTGGGGCTCACAGATACGCAGTATTTT
CASSLGLTDTQYF
>TRBJ1-1|NA|TRBV28|NA
TGTGCCAGCAGTTTACTCCGAATCGGGGGTGAAGCTTTCTTT
CASSLLRIGGEAFF
>TRBJ2-7|NA|TRBV19|NA
TGTGCCAGTAGTATAGCGGGGACCTACGAGCAGTACTTC
CASSIAGTYEQYF
>TRBJ2-7|NA|TRBV7-6|NA
TGTGCCAGCAGCCTGACCCTTGGGCCGTCCTACGAGCAGTACTTC
CASSLTLGPSYEQYF
>TRBJ2-7|NA|TRBV4-1|TRBD2
TGCGCCAGCAGCCAACTTCTCAGCGGGACCTACGAGCAGTACTTC
CASSQLLSGTYEQYF
>TRBJ2-7|NA|TRBV29-1|TRBD2
TGCAGCGTTGGCGGGAGAGGGTACGAGCAGTACTTC
CSVGGRGYEQYF
>TRBJ1-1|NA|TRBV19|NA
TGTGCCAGTAGAGGGTGGACTGAAGCTTTCTTT
CASRGWTEAFF
>TRBJ2-7|NA|TRBV9|NA
TGTGCCAGCAGCGTAGCGAGCTCCTACGAGCAGTACTTC
CASSVASSYEQYF
>TRBJ1-2|once|TRBV29-1|NA
TGCAGCGTTGAGCCCCGAGGAGTTTATGGCTACACCTTC
CSVEPRGVYGYTF
>TRBJ2-2|once|TRBV27|NA
TGTGCCAGCAGTCTCAGCGGGGAGCTGTTTTTT
CASSLSGELFF
>TRBJ2-7|NA|TRBV6-5|NA
TGTGCCAGCTGGGGCGGGGACGAGCAGTACTTC
CASWGGDEQYF
>TRBJ1-1|NA|TRBV5-6|NA
TGTGCCAGCAGCTTGGGATACACTGAAGCTTTCTTT
CASSLGYTEAFF
>TRBJ2-2|NA|TRBV9|NA
TGTGCCAGCAGCGTAGGAGGGTCCGGGGAGCTGTTTTTT
CASSVGGSGELFF
>TRBJ1-4|NA|TRBV5-1|NA
TGCGCCAGCACCCTCTCCCTTGAAAAACTGTTTTTT
CASTLSLEKLFF
>TRBJ2-7|NA|TRBV10-1|NA
TGCGCCAGCGGGTCCTACTACGAGCAGTACTTC
CASGSYYEQYF
>TRBJ2-2|NA|TRBV28|TRBD1
TGTGCCAGCAGTTTAAGGGGGACAGACACCGGGGAGCTGTTTTTT
CASSLRGTDTGELFF
>TRBJ2-7|NA|TRBV7-9|TRBD1
TGTGCCAGCAGCCCGGGGACAGGTCCCTACGAGCAGTACTTC
CASSPGTGPYEQYF
>TRBJ2-1|NA|TRBV27|TRBD2
TGTGCCAGCAATATCGGGGGGGGCTACAATGAGCAGTTCTTC
CASNIGGGYNEQFF
>TRBJ1-6|once|TRBV28|NA
TGTGCCAGCAGAACAGAGACTAATTCACCCCTCCACTTT
CASRTETNSPLHF
>TRBJ2-5|NA|TRBV7-9|TRBD1
TGTGCCAGCAGCTCGAACTCCGGGACAGAGCAAGAGACCCAGTACTTC
CASSSNSGTEQETQYF
>TRBJ2-7|NA|TRBV5-1|TRBD2
TGCGCCAGCAGCTTGGAGGTAGCGGGACTTTACGAGCAGTACTTC
CASSLEVAGLYEQYF
>TRBJ2-7|once|TRBV7-9|TRBD1
TGTGCCAGCAGCCGTCGAACAGGGGACTACGAGCAGTACTTC
CASSRRTGDYEQYF